Here is one T cell receptor (beta chain) with its context. The clone's antigen remains unknown. No much larger clone is present one base from it, and per-base qualities are unavailable. Participants in the prospective study were enrolled through a virtual design, were aged 18 to 89 years, and lived in about two dozen United States geographic areas. To assign participants to cohorts, the prospective study relied on clinical history that participants themselves reported in a screening survey and a study questionnaire. For ImmuneRACE Cohort 3, a participant was defined as recovered based on two consecutive negative NP/OP PCR tests, clearance by a healthcare professional, or resolution of symptoms. In the prospective study, whole blood, serum and a nasopharyngeal or oropharyngeal swab were collected from each participant by mobile phlebotomists. Additional blood draws and questionnaires over an approximately 2-month period could optionally be provided by prospective study participants. Before DNA extraction, prospective study blood samples were shipped either frozen or at room temperature.

TCRbeta CDR3 regions were amplified from genomic DNA by means of the immunoSEQ Assay, a bias-controlled multiplex PCR. The original methods were these. Nucleated cell counts per sample were estimated from amplification of reference gene primers within the assay. To quantify the absolute abundance of each unique TCRbeta CDR3 rearrangement, sequence reads were collapsed and filtered. For each sample, productive Simpson clonality was calculated as the square root of Simpson's diversity index over productive rearrangements. TCRdb's version of the immuneACCESS table is confined to in-frame rearrangements and falls short of the full clone set. An unresolved V gene accounts for under half of the shortfall where checked; the remainder is of unknown origin. From that table come the V and J calls and clone size; the DNA was used to work out D and trimming. This sample comprises around 450,000 clones, around 90% of them detected only once. Jointly, the top ten make up 0.7% of the sample.

The germline V gene gives CDR1 as SGDLS and CDR2 as YYNGEE. Trimming removed 4 bases from V and 6 bases from J; the gene matches leave 10 bases unexplained. From cysteine to phenylalanine, the CDR3 is 15 amino acids long. The CDR3 DNA has 45 bases and is translated from base 1. This entry belongs to a study of blood T cell repertoires in COVID-19 (TCRdb year 2020). About the investigation overall: Collaborator samples came from the United States, Italy and Spain and covered acute and convalescent phases of COVID-19. The samples were drawn from two sources: the first 160 participants of the ongoing ImmuneRACE study, and 1,254 subjects contributed by 6 global collaborators. Deeply sampled blood TCRbeta repertoires from subjects exposed to, actively infected with, or recovered from COVID-19 were included in the dataset. Where available, HLA class I and class II types were taken from metadata supplied by the sample provider and were not determined by assay-based typing. The prospective study material was composed of cDNA or gDNA derived from T cells, B-cell-depleted T cells, or PBMCs. Sample metadata almost always included a de-identified subject ID, COVID-19 status, age in years and sex. The repertoires were released in a freely available public database intended as a resource for research on the immune response to SARS-CoV-2. The paper as a whole reports these results and caveats: How much clinical and demographic metadata was included differed by source and by participant, and the metadata was provided uncurated.

The TCR originated in a young woman who had recovered from COVID-19. Sequenced material: PBMCs or T cells enriched from blood (not recorded which). The chain is made from TRBV9 and TRBJ1-3; TRBD1 fits 7 bases in the junction. DNA sequence: TGTGCCAGCAGCCCTTCGACAGGGTGGGTAAACACCATATATTTT. Its translation reads: CASSPSTGWVNTIYF.